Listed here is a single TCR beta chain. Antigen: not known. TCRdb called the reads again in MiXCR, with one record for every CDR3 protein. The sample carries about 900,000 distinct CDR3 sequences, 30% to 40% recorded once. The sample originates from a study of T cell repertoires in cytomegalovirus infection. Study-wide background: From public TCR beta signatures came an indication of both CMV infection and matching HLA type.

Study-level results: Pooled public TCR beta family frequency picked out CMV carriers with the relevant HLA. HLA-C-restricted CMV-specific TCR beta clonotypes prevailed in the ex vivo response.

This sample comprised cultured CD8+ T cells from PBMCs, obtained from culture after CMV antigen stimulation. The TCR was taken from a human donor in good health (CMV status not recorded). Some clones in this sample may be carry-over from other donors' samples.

DNA for the CDR3: TGCGCCAGCAGCCCCGAGACAGGGGGAGAATTTGAGCAGTTCTTC. This translates into CASSPETGGEFEQFF. The V and J genes are TRBV4-1 and TRBJ2-1; 9 nucleotides line up with TRBD1. Germline loops: CDR1 MGHRA, CDR2 YSYEKL. Unmatched junction bases numbered 10, after V lost 4 bases and J lost 9 bases. The CDR3 spans 15 residues.